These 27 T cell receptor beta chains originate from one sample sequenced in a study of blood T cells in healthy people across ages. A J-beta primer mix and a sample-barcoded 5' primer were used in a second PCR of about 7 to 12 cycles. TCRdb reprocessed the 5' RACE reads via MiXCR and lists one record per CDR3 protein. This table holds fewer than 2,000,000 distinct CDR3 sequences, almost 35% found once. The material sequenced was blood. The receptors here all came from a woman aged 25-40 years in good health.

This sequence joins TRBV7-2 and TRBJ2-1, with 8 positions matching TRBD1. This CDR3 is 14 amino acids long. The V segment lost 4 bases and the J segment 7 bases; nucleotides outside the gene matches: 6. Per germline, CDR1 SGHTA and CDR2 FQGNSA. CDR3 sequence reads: CASSSRTGSNEQFF. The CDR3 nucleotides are TGTGCCAGCAGCTCCAGGACAGGGAGTAATGAGCAGTTCTTC.

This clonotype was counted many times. This CDR3 is CSARDRQGMVDEQFF. The DNA for the CDR3 is TGCAGTGCTAGAGATCGACAGGGAATGGTCGATGAGCAGTTCTTC. V gene TRBV20-1 combines with J gene TRBJ2-1; 7 positions match TRBD1. Per the germline V gene, CDR1 is DFQATT and CDR2 is SNEGSKA (reference sequence). The J segment lost 8 bases and the V segment lost 0 bases, leaving 10 bases of the junction unmatched. CDR3 length: 15 amino acids.

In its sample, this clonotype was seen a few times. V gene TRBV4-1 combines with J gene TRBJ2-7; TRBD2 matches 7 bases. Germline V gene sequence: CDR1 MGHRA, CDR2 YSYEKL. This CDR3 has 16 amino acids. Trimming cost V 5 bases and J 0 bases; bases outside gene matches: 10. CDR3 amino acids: CASSEALGGSSYEQYF. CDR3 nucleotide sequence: TGCGCCAGCAGCGAAGCCCTGGGAGGGAGCTCCTACGAGCAGTACTTC.

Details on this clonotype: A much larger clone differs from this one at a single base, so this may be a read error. Written as DNA, the CDR3 is TGTGCCAGCAGTTACCCGGGGGTTAATGAGCAGTTCTTC. It is translated as CASSYPGVNEQFF. This sequence joins TRBV6-2 or TRBV6-3 and TRBJ2-1; possibly TRBD2 for D (6 bases). The V end was cut by 2 bases, the J end by 7 bases, with 9 bases between. Germline V gives CDR1 MNHEY, CDR2 SVGEGT. The CDR3 spans 13 residues.

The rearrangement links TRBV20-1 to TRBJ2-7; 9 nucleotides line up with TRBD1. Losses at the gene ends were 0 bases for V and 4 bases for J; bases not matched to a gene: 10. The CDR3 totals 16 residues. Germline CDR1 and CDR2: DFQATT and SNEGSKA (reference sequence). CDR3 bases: TGCAGTGCTAGAGATCAGCGGACAGGGGTACATTACGAGCAGTACTTC. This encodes CSARDQRTGVHYEQYF.

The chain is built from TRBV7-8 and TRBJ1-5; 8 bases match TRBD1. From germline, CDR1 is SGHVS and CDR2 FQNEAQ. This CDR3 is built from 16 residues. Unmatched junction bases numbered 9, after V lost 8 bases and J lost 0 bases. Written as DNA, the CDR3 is TGTGCCAGCTCCACACAGGGGGATTATAGCAATCAGCCCCAGCATTTT. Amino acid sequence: CASSTQGDYSNQPQHF.

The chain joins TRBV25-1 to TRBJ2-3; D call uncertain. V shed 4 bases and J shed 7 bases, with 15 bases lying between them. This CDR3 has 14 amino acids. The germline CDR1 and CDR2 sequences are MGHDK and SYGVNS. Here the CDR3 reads CASSASLRIYTQYF. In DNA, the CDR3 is TGTGCCAGCAGTGCCTCCCTTAGAATATATACGCAGTATTTT.

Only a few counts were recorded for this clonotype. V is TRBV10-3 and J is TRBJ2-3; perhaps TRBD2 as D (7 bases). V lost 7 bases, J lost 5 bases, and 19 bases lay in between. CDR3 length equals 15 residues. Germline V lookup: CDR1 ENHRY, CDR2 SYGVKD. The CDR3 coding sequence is TGTGCCATCAATGGGGAGGGGGGGCGAGGAGATACGCAGTATTTT. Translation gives CAINGEGGRGDTQYF.

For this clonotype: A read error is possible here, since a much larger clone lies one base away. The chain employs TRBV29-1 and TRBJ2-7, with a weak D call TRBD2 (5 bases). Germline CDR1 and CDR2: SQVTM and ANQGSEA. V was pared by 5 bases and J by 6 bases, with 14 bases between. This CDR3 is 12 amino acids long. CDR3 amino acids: CSVIGSDCEQYF. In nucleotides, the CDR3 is TGCAGCGTTATTGGATCGGACTGCGAGCAGTACTTC.

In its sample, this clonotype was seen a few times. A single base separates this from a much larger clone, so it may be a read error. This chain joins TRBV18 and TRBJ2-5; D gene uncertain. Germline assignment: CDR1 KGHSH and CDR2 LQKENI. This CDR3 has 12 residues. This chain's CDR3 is CASSPHQEAQYF. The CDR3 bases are TGTGCCAGCTCACCACACCAAGAGGCCCAGTACTTC.

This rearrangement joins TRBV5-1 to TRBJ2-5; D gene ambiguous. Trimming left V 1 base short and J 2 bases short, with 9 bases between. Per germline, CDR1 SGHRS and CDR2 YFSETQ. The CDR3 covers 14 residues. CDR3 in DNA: TGCGCCAGCAGCTTGCCGGCAGGTCAAGAGACCCAGTACTTC. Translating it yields CASSLPAGQETQYF.

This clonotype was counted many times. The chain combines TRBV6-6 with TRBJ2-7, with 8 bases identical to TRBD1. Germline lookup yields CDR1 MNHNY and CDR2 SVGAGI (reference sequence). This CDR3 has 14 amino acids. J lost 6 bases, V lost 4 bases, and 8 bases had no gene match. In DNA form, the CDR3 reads TGTGCCAGCAGTTTAGGGACAGGTTACAGCGAGCAGTACTTC. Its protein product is CASSLGTGYSEQYF.

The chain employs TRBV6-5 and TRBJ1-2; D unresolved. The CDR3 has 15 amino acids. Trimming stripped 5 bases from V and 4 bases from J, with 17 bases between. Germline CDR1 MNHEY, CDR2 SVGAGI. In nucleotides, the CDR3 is TGTGCCAGCAGTCCACCTTTCGGCAGCGTCTATGGCTACACCTTC. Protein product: CASSPPFGSVYGYTF.

CDR3 DNA: TGTGCCAGCAGTTCCGCCCGGCGGGGGGCGGGAGAGACCCAGTACTTC. Its translation: CASSSARRGAGETQYF. The genes are TRBV27 and TRBJ2-5, with TRBD2 identical over 8 bases. Germline V gives CDR1 MNHEY, CDR2 SMNVEV (reference sequence). V trimming: 4 bases; J trimming: 4 bases; junction bases outside the gene matches: 11. CDR3 length equals 16 residues.

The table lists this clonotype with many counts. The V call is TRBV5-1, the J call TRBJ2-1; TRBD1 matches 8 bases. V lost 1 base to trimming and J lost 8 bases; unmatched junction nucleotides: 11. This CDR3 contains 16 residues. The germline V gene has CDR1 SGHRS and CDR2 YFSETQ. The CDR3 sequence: CASSLPRQGIDDEQFF. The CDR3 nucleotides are TGCGCCAGCAGCTTGCCCAGACAGGGGATAGACGATGAGCAGTTCTTC. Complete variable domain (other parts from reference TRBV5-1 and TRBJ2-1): KAGVTQTPRYLIKTRGQQVTLSCSPISGHRSVSWYQQTPGQGLQFLFEYFSETQRNKGNFPGRFSGRQFSNSRSEMNVSTLELGDSALYLCASSLPRQGIDDEQFFGPGTRLTVL.

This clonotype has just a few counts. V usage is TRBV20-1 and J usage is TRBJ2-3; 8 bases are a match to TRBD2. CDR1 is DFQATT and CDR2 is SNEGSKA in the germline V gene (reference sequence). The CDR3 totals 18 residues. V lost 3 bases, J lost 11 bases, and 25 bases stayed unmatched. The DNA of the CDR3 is TGCAGTGCTAGTTCCCCCCAGCTGGTAACGGGGGGGCTTAGTGGGCAGTATTTT. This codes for CSASSPQLVTGGLSGQYF.

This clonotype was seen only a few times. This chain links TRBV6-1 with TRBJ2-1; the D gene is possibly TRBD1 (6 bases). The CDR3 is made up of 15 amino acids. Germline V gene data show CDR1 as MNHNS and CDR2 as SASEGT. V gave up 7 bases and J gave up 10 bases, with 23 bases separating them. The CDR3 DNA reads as TGTGCCAGCAAATGGTGGCAACAGGGCCCTTACGAGCAGTTCTTC. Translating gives CASKWWQQGPYEQFF.

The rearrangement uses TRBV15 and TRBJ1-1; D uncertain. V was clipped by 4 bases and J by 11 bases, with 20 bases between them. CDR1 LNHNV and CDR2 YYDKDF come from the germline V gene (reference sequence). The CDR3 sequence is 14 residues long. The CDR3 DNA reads TGTGCCACCAGCACCCCGGAGGTGTACCGCAAGGCTTTCTTT. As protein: CATSTPEVYRKAFF. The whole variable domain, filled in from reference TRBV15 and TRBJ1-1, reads DAMVIQNPRYQVTQFGKPVTLSCSQTLNHNVMYWYQQKSSQAPKLLFHYYDKDFNNEADTPDNFQSRRPNTSFCFLDIRSPGLGDTAMYLCATSTPEVYRKAFFGQGTRLTVV.

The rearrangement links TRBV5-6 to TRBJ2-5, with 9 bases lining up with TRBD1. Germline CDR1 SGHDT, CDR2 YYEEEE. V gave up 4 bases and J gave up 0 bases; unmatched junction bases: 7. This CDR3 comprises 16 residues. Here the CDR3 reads CASSPRRQGDQETQYF. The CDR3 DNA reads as TGTGCCAGCAGCCCACGTCGACAGGGGGACCAAGAGACCCAGTACTTC.

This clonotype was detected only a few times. The CDR3 region has the DNA TGTGCCAGCAGCTTGTGGGGTAGGGGTAACTATGGCTACACCTTC. Its protein is CASSLWGRGNYGYTF. The chain carries TRBV5-6 and TRBJ1-2, with a tentative D call TRBD1 (5 bases). The CDR3 totals 15 residues. Germline CDR1 and CDR2: SGHDT and YYEEEE. Trimming stripped 1 base from V and 1 base from J, with 11 bases between.

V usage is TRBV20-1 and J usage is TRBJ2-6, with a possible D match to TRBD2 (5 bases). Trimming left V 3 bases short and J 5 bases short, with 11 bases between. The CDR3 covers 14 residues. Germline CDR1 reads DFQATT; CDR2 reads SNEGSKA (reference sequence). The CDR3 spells CSARDSMRANVLTF. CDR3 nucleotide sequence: TGCAGTGCTAGGGACTCCATGCGGGCCAACGTCCTGACTTTC.

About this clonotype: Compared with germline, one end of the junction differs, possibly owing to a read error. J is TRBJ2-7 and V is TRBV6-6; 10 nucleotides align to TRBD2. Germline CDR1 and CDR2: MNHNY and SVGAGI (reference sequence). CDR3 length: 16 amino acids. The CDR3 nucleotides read TGTGCCAGCAGGTACTCAGCTAGCGGGGGCTACTACGAGCAGTACTTC. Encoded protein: CASRYSASGGYYEQYF.

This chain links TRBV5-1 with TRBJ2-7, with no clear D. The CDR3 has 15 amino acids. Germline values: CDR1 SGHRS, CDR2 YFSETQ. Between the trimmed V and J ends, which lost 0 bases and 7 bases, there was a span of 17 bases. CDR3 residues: CASSLDSQHGGEQYF. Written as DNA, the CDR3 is TGCGCCAGCAGCTTGGATTCGCAGCATGGCGGAGAGCAGTACTTC.

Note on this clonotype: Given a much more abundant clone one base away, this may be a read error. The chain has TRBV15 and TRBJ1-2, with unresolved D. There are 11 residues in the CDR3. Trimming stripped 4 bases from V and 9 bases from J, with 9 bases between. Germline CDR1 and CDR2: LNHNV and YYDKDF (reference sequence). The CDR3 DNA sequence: TGTGCCACCAGCAAAGCTGATAGCTACACCTTC. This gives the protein CATSKADSYTF.

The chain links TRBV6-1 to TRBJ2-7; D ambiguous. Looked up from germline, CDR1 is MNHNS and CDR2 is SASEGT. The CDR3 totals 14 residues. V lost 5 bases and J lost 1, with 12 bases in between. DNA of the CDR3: TGTGCCAGCAGTTTTCACAGCGAATCCTACGAGCAGTACTTC. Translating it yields CASSFHSESYEQYF.

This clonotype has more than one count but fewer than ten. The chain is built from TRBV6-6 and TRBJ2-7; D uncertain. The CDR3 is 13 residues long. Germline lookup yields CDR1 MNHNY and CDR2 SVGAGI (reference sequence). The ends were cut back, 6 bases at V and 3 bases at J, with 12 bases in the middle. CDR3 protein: CASRLGFLYEQYF. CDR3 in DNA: TGTGCCAGCAGGCTTGGATTTCTCTACGAGCAGTACTTC.

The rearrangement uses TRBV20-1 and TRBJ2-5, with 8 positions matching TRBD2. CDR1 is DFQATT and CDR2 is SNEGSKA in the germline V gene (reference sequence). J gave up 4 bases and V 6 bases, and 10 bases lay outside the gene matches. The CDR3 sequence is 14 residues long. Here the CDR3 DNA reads TGCAGTGCCCCCCAGACTAGCGTCCCAGAGACCCAGTACTTC. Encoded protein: CSAPQTSVPETQYF.